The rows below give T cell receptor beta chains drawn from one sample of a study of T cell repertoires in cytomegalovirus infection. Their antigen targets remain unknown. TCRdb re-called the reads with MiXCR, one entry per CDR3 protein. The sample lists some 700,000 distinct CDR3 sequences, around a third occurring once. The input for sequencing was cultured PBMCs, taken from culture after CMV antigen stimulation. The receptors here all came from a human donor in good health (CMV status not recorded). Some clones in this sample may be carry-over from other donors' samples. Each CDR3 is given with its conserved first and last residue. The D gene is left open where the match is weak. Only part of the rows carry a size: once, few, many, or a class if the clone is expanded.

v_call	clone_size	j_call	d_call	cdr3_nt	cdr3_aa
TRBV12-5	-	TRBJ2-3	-	TGTGCTAGTGGGGTGGGGGGCACAGATACGCAGTATTTT	CASGVGGTDTQYF
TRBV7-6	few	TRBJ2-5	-	TGTGCCAGCAGCTTCCCAGGGGGGGAGACCCAGTACTTC	CASSFPGGETQYF
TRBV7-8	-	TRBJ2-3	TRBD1	TGTGCCAGCAGCGCCTACCAGGGGACAGGGGTTTCGCAGTATTTT	CASSAYQGTGVSQYF
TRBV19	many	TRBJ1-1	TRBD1	TGTGCCACCAGAGTGGCGACAGGGTGGAAAGAGCGCTTCATGAACACTGAAGCTTTCTTT	CATRVATGWKERFMNTEAFF
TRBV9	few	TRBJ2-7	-	TGTGCCAGCAGCGAGGGGGACTACACCTACGAGCAGTACTTC	CASSEGDYTYEQYF
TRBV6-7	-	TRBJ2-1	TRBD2	TGTGCCAGCAGTCAGCGGGAGTGGCGGTTCTTC	CASSQREWRFF
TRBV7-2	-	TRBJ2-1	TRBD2	TGTGCCAGCAGCTCCTGGACTAGCGGGGGGGCGATCGTTTACAATGAGCAGTTCTTC	CASSSWTSGGAIVYNEQFF
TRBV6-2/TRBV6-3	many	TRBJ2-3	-	TGTGCCAGCGGTAGAGCAGATACGCAGTATTTT	CASGRADTQYF
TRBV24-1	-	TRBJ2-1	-	TGTGCCACCAGTGATTCTTGGGGTCACAATGAGCAGTTCTTC	CATSDSWGHNEQFF
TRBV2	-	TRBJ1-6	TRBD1	TGTGCCAGCACATCGCGGACAGGGGAGCCCTCACCCCTCCACTTT	CASTSRTGEPSPLHF
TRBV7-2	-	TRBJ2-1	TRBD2	TGTGCCAGCAGCTTAGCTAGCGGGGGGGCGGATGAGCAGTTCTTC	CASSLASGGADEQFF
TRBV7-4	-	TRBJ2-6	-	TGTGCCAGCAGGCCCGAAGGGGCTGGGGCCAACGTCCTGACTTTC	CASRPEGAGANVLTF
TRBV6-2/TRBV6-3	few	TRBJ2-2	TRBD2	TGTGCCCACTACGGGGGGAGCGGCGGGGAGCTGTTTTTT	CAHYGGSGGELFF
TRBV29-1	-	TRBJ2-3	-	TGCAGCGTTCCCTTAGCCGGGGAAAATACGCAGTATTTT	CSVPLAGENTQYF
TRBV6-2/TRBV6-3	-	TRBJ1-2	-	TGTGCCAGCAGTTCCCGGGTCCCAGGCTACACCTTC	CASSSRVPGYTF
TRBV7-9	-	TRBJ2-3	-	TGTGCCAGCAGCTTAGGATCGGAGGGTACAGATACGCAGTATTTT	CASSLGSEGTDTQYF
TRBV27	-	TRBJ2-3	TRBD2	TGTGCCAGCAGTTTCGCCAGCGGGGGCGATACGCAGTATTTT	CASSFASGGDTQYF
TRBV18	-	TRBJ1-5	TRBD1	TGTGCCAGCTCACCTAAACAGGGGGAAGGCAATCAGCCCCAGCATTTT	CASSPKQGEGNQPQHF
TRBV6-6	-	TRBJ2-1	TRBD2	TGTGCCAGCAGTCCGCCGGGACTAGCGGGAGGTGGGGAGCAGTTCTTC	CASSPPGLAGGGEQFF
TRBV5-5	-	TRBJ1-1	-	TGTGCCAGCAGCGCTACACCGAACACTGAAGCTTTCTTT	CASSATPNTEAFF
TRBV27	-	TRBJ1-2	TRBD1	TGTGCCAGCAGCCGAATCGACAGGGGGAGACCTAACTATGGCTACACCTTC	CASSRIDRGRPNYGYTF
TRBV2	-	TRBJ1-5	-	TGTGCCAGCAGGGAGAACGGGAATCAGCCCCAGCATTTT	CASRENGNQPQHF